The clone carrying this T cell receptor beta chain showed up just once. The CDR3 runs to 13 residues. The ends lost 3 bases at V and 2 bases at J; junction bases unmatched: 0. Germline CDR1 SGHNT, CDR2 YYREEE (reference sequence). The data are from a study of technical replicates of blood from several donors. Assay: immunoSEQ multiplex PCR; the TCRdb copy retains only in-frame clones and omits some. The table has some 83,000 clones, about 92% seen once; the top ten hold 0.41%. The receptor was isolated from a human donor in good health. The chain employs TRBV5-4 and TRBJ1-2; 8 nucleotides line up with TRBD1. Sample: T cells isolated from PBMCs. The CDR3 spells CASSWTGNYGYTF. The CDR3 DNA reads TGTGCCAGCAGCTGGACAGGGAACTATGGCTACACCTTC. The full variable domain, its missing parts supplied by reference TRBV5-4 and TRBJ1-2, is ETGVTQSPTHLIKTRGQQVTLRCSSQSGHNTVSWYQQALGQGPQFIFQYYREEENGRGNFPPRFSGLQFPNYSSELNVNALELDDSALYLCASSWTGNYGYTFGSGTRLTVV.